This paragraph reports one T cell receptor beta chain. No antigen is known for it. This specimen comes from a study of T cell responses to AZD1222 COVID-19 vaccine. General observations from the study: Baseline seropositivity occurred in only a handful of AZD1222 recipients.

This table comes from immunoSEQ multiplex PCR, and its TCRdb copy is limited to in-frame clones, with some not included. The sample gives roughly 200,000 clones, approximately 91% of which show up once; 3% to 3.5% is in the top ten. CDR3 length: 15 amino acids. The germline V gene has CDR1 KGHSH and CDR2 LQKENI. Trimming at V came to 5 bases and at J to 3 bases, leaving 5 bases not matched to a gene. The chain employs TRBV18 and TRBJ2-1; 9 nucleotides agree with TRBD1. The sequenced sample was peripheral blood, obtained 28 days after the second AZD1222 dose. The origin of this receptor is an adult who received the AZD1222 COVID-19 vaccine. In DNA, the CDR3 is TGTGCCAGCTCATTGGGACAGGGAGGCTACAATGAGCAGTTCTTC. Residues: CASSLGQGGYNEQFF.